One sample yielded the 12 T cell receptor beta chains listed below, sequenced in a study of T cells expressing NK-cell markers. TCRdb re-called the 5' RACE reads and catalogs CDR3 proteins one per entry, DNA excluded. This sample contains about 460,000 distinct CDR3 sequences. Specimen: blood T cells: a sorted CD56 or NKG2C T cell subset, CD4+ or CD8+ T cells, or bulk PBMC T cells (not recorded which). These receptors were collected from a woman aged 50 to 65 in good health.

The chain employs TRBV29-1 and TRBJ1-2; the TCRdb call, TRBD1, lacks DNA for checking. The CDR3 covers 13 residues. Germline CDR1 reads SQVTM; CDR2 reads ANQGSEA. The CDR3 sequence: CSVGLGTGGGYTF.

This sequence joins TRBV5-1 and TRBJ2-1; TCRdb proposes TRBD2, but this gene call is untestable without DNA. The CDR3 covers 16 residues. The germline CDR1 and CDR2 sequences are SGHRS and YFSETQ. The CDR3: CASSLQGPPGWNEQFF.

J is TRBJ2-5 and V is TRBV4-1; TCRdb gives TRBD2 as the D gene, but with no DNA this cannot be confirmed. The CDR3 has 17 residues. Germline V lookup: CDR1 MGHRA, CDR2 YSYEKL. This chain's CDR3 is CASSQETSGRVGETQYF.

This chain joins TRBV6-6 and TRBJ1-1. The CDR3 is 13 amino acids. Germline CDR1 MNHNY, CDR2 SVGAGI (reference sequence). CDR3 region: CASSDTQDTEAFF.

This CDR3 reads CASSLGPGQGAFGANVLTF. J is TRBJ2-6 and V is TRBV13; TCRdb selects TRBD1, and the lack of DNA leaves this call unchecked. Germline CDR1 reads PRHDT; CDR2 reads FYEKMQ (reference sequence). The length of the CDR3 is 19 residues.

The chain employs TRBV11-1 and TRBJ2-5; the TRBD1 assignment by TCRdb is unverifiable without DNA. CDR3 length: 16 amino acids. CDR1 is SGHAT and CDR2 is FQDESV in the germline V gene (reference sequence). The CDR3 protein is CASSRRTVFDQETQYF.

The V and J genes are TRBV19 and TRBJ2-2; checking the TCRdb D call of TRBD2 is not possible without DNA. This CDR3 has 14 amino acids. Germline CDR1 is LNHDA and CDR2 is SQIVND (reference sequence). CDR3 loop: CASTGAENTGELFF.

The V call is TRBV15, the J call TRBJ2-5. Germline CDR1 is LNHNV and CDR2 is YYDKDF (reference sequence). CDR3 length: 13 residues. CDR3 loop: CATSRDQGETQYF. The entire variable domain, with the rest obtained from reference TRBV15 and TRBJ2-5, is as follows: DAMVIQNPRYQVTQFGKPVTLSCSQTLNHNVMYWYQQKSSQAPKLLFHYYDKDFNNEADTPDNFQSRRPNTSFCFLDIRSPGLGDTAMYLCATSRDQGETQYFGPGTRLLVL.

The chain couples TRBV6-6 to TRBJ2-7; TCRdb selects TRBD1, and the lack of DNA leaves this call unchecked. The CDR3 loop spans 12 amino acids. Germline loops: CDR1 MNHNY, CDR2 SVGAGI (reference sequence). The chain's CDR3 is CASTRDRYEQYF.

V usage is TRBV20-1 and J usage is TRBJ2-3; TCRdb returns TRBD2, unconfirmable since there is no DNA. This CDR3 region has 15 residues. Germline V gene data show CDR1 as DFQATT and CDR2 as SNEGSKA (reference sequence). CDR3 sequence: CSARRGEEGTDTQYF.

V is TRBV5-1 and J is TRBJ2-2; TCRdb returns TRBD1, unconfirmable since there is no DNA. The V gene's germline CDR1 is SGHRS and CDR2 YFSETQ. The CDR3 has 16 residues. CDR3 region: CASSLAGQPGTGELFF.

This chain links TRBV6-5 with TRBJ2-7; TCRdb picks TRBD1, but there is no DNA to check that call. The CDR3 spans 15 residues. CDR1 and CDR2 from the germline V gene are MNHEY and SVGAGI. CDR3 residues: CASSYSTGLSYEQYF.